The rows below give T cell receptor beta chains drawn from one sample of a study of Graves' ophthalmopathy and Graves' hyperthyroidism. TCRdb reanalysed the multiplex PCR reads using MiXCR and keeps one entry per CDR3 protein. The sample carries hundreds of thousands of distinct CDR3 sequences, roughly 21% recorded once. The sample comprised peripheral blood. These TCRs come from a woman between 45 and 60 years old with Graves' ophthalmopathy. Both conserved end residues are part of each CDR3. Fields, in order: clone size, J gene, D gene, V gene, CDR3 DNA, CDR3 protein. A D gene is named only where the DNA matches it firmly. Expanded clones are given a class, and other clones once, few, many or no size at all.

size: many
J: TRBJ1-4
D: TRBD1
V: TRBV7-9
DNA: TGTGCCAGCAGCTTCAGGGGGGGAGTTGAAAAACTGTTTTTT
CDR3: CASSFRGGVEKLFF

size: many
J: TRBJ2-7
D: NA
V: TRBV27
DNA: TGTGCCAGCAGTTTAGAAGCGGAGCTCTCCTACGAGCAGTACTTC
CDR3: CASSLEAELSYEQYF

size: many
J: TRBJ2-2
D: TRBD1
V: TRBV20-1
DNA: TGCAGTGCTGAGGGGGACAGGGGTTACACCGGGGAGCTGTTTTTT
CDR3: CSAEGDRGYTGELFF

size: NA
J: TRBJ2-4
D: TRBD1
V: TRBV12-3/TRBV12-4
DNA: TGTGCCAGCAGTTCTTTCGGACAGGGAGCCAAAAACTTTCAGTACTTC
CDR3: CASSSFGQGAKNFQYF

size: many
J: TRBJ1-2
D: NA
V: TRBV7-9
DNA: TGTGCCAGCAGCTTAACCGGGACCTACGGTTATGGCTACACCTTC
CDR3: CASSLTGTYGYGYTF

size: many
J: TRBJ1-6
D: NA
V: TRBV13
DNA: TGTGCCAGCAGCTTCTTCCAGGGAGAGGAAGCCCTCCACTTT
CDR3: CASSFFQGEEALHF

size: NA
J: TRBJ1-2
D: NA
V: TRBV6-1
DNA: TGTGCCAGCAGTGAAGCAAACCCGGCAGGGATCATCTATGGCTACACCTTC
CDR3: CASSEANPAGIIYGYTF

size: NA
J: TRBJ2-3
D: NA
V: TRBV20-1
DNA: TGCAGTGCTCCCCCCCCGACAGGCACAGATGCGCAGTATTTT
CDR3: CSAPPPTGTDAQYF

size: NA
J: TRBJ2-7
D: NA
V: TRBV6-2/TRBV6-3
DNA: TGTGCCAGCACTCACTACCCAGGCGAGCAGTACTTC
CDR3: CASTHYPGEQYF

size: NA
J: TRBJ1-5
D: NA
V: TRBV27
DNA: TGTGCCAGCAGTTTATCAGGGGGACCCAGTCAGCCCCAGCATTTT
CDR3: CASSLSGGPSQPQHF

size: NA
J: TRBJ2-3
D: TRBD1
V: TRBV6-4
DNA: TGTGCCAGCAGAGCCTCCTGGGGGACAGGGGACGATGTTGGAATAGATACGCAGTATTTT
CDR3: CASRASWGTGDDVGIDTQYF

size: NA
J: TRBJ2-5
D: NA
V: TRBV6-1
DNA: TGTGCCAGCAGTGAAGGCAGGGTTTTAGAGACCCAGTACTTC
CDR3: CASSEGRVLETQYF

size: many
J: TRBJ2-5
D: NA
V: TRBV6-1
DNA: TGTGCCAGCAGTGATCTGGGGACGCCAATCGGGGAGACCCAGTACTTC
CDR3: CASSDLGTPIGETQYF

size: many
J: TRBJ2-7
D: NA
V: TRBV20-1
DNA: TGCAGTGCTAGATGGCTTGATCCCTACGAGCAGTACTTC
CDR3: CSARWLDPYEQYF

size: many
J: TRBJ1-2
D: NA
V: TRBV18
DNA: TGTGCCAGCTCACCCAACAGGGAGCATGGCTACACCTTC
CDR3: CASSPNREHGYTF

size: NA
J: TRBJ2-2
D: TRBD1
V: TRBV6-1
DNA: TGTGCCAGCAGGAAAACAACCGGGACAGGGTACCACGGGGAGCTGTTTTTT
CDR3: CASRKTTGTGYHGELFF

size: many
J: TRBJ1-2
D: NA
V: TRBV29-1
DNA: TGCAGCGCCGGTGGGGTTCTCTATGGCTACACCTTC
CDR3: CSAGGVLYGYTF

size: many
J: TRBJ1-5
D: TRBD1
V: TRBV12-3/TRBV12-4
DNA: TGTGCCAGCAGCAGGACAGGGGACAGAATACAGCCCCAGCATTTT
CDR3: CASSRTGDRIQPQHF

size: many
J: TRBJ1-6
D: NA
V: TRBV5-1
DNA: TGCGCCAGCAGCAAGACCCAGACGGATTCACCCCTCCACTTC
CDR3: CASSKTQTDSPLHF

size: NA
J: TRBJ1-2
D: TRBD1
V: TRBV24-1
DNA: TGTGCCATTTCGGACAGGTGGGACTATGGCTACACCTTC
CDR3: CAISDRWDYGYTF

size: many
J: TRBJ2-5
D: NA
V: TRBV19
DNA: TGTGCCAGTAGTCCGAGGGCGCTGCCCGGGGAGACCCAGTACTTC
CDR3: CASSPRALPGETQYF

size: many
J: TRBJ2-7
D: NA
V: TRBV28
DNA: TGTGCCAGCACCAAAGGGGGTGCCTACGAGCAGTACTTC
CDR3: CASTKGGAYEQYF

size: many
J: TRBJ1-1
D: NA
V: TRBV2
DNA: TGTGCCAGCAATCGCGACCGATACTACACTGAAGCTTTCTTT
CDR3: CASNRDRYYTEAFF

size: NA
J: TRBJ1-5
D: NA
V: TRBV20-1
DNA: TGCAGTGCTAGAGATCGAGTCAAGCAGGGTGGTGATGATGTGCATTTT
CDR3: CSARDRVKQGGDDVHF

size: many
J: TRBJ2-5
D: TRBD1
V: TRBV19
DNA: TGTGCCACCCAAACATCAGGGGGCGGGCGAGAGACCCAGTACTTC
CDR3: CATQTSGGGRETQYF

size: many
J: TRBJ1-2
D: NA
V: TRBV24-1
DNA: TGTGCCGCCCACAGGGTGTTGGGCCGGAACTATGGCTACACCTTC
CDR3: CAAHRVLGRNYGYTF

size: many
J: TRBJ1-2
D: NA
V: TRBV29-1
DNA: TGCAGCGTTGAAGGTAGCAGGGGCCGCTCAATTAACTATGGCTACACCTTC
CDR3: CSVEGSRGRSINYGYTF

size: many
J: TRBJ2-7
D: NA
V: TRBV2
DNA: TGTGCCAGCAACGGGGTTGGGGACTACGAGCAGTACTTC
CDR3: CASNGVGDYEQYF

size: many
J: TRBJ1-2
D: NA
V: TRBV5-5
DNA: TGTGCCAGCAGCTTGGAACCTCTAAGCTATGGCTACACCTTC
CDR3: CASSLEPLSYGYTF

size: NA
J: TRBJ2-2
D: NA
V: TRBV6-1
DNA: TGTGCCAGCAGTGTTAGCTCGGACACCGGGGAGCTGTTTTTT
CDR3: CASSVSSDTGELFF

size: many
J: TRBJ1-3
D: NA
V: TRBV7-2
DNA: TGTGCCAGCAGCTTTCGGACAGACTCTGGAAACACCATATATTTT
CDR3: CASSFRTDSGNTIYF

size: many
J: TRBJ1-1
D: NA
V: TRBV9
DNA: TGTGCCAGCAGCGTAGCAGGGAGCGGTGAAGCTTTCTTT
CDR3: CASSVAGSGEAFF

size: many
J: TRBJ2-7
D: NA
V: TRBV28
DNA: TGTGCCAGCAGCCCAGAGGGAGGCTACGAGCAGTACTTC
CDR3: CASSPEGGYEQYF

size: NA
J: TRBJ2-2
D: NA
V: TRBV24-1
DNA: TGTGCCAGCAGGGGCCGTGGAGGGGGACCCCGGGAGCTGTTTTTT
CDR3: CASRGRGGGPRELFF

size: many
J: TRBJ1-5
D: NA
V: TRBV20-1
DNA: TGCAGTGCCCTTCGGGGAGAAGGCGACAATCAGCCCCAGCATTTT
CDR3: CSALRGEGDNQPQHF

size: few
J: TRBJ1-3
D: NA
V: TRBV18
DNA: TGTGCCAGCTCGAAACACCCGAGCTCTGGAAACACCATATATTTT
CDR3: CASSKHPSSGNTIYF

size: many
J: TRBJ2-5
D: NA
V: TRBV7-2
DNA: TGTGCCAGCAGTTACGGGACCGCTCAAGAGACCCAGTACTTC
CDR3: CASSYGTAQETQYF

size: NA
J: TRBJ2-2
D: TRBD1
V: TRBV7-8
DNA: TGTGCCAGCAGTTTACAGGGGGCAAGTACCGGGGAGCTGTTTTTT
CDR3: CASSLQGASTGELFF

size: NA
J: TRBJ2-5
D: NA
V: TRBV6-5
DNA: TGTGCCAGCAGTTTCCTCGGAGGGGGGGGAGAGACCCAGTACTTC
CDR3: CASSFLGGGGETQYF

size: few
J: TRBJ1-2
D: NA
V: TRBV29-1
DNA: TGCAGCGTTGAAGATCTGCCAGGTGGCTACACCTTC
CDR3: CSVEDLPGGYTF

size: many
J: TRBJ1-5
D: NA
V: TRBV6-1
DNA: TGTGCCAGCACGCGAGGAGATAGCAATCAGCCCCAGCATTTT
CDR3: CASTRGDSNQPQHF

size: many
J: TRBJ1-5
D: NA
V: TRBV27
DNA: TGTGCCAGCAGTTTAGGCCGGGGAAGCAATCAGCCCCAGCATTTT
CDR3: CASSLGRGSNQPQHF

size: many
J: TRBJ1-2
D: NA
V: TRBV28
DNA: TGTGCCAGCAGTTTAATAGCTAACTATGGCTACACCTTC
CDR3: CASSLIANYGYTF

size: many
J: TRBJ2-2
D: TRBD2
V: TRBV12-3/TRBV12-4
DNA: TGTGCCAGCAGTTCGGGGCGGGAGTATCTCGCGAACACCGGGGAGCTGTTTTTT
CDR3: CASSSGREYLANTGELFF

size: few
J: TRBJ2-5
D: NA
V: TRBV5-1
DNA: TGCGCCAGCAGCTCCCTGACAGGCACGGAGACCCAGTACTTC
CDR3: CASSSLTGTETQYF

size: NA
J: TRBJ1-5
D: TRBD1
V: TRBV19
DNA: TGTGCCAGTGGGACAGTTGATAGCAATCAGCCCCAGCATTTT
CDR3: CASGTVDSNQPQHF

size: few
J: TRBJ2-1
D: NA
V: TRBV2
DNA: TGTGCCAGCAGAGGAATAGGTGGGGAGCAGTTCTTC
CDR3: CASRGIGGEQFF

size: many
J: TRBJ2-6
D: TRBD1
V: TRBV6-4
DNA: TGTGCCAGCAGCCCAGACAGGGCTGGGGCCAACGTCCTGACTTTC
CDR3: CASSPDRAGANVLTF

size: NA
J: TRBJ1-1
D: NA
V: TRBV6-5
DNA: TGTGCCAGCAGTTGGGGAAGAGTGAACACTGAAGCTTTCTTT
CDR3: CASSWGRVNTEAFF

size: once
J: TRBJ2-7
D: TRBD1
V: TRBV28
DNA: TGTGCCAGCATCCGACAGGGGGCCACCTACGAGCAGTACTTC
CDR3: CASIRQGATYEQYF

size: many
J: TRBJ2-7
D: TRBD2
V: TRBV5-5
DNA: TGTGCCAGCAGCACCCTAGCGGGAGACTACGAGCAGTACTTC
CDR3: CASSTLAGDYEQYF

size: NA
J: TRBJ1-1
D: TRBD1
V: TRBV20-1
DNA: TGCAGTGCCAGGACAGGGGAGACTGAAGCTTTCTTT
CDR3: CSARTGETEAFF

size: few
J: TRBJ2-2
D: NA
V: TRBV7-9
DNA: TGTGCCAGCGGCCGGGACTCCGCCGGGGAGCTGTTTTTT
CDR3: CASGRDSAGELFF

size: NA
J: TRBJ1-1
D: TRBD1
V: TRBV28
DNA: TGTGCCAGTACAATCAGGGGGGGAGCTTTCTTT
CDR3: CASTIRGGAFF

size: many
J: TRBJ2-5
D: NA
V: TRBV7-2
DNA: TGTGCCAGCAGCTTAGATCAGGGTTTTGAGACCCAGTACTTC
CDR3: CASSLDQGFETQYF

size: many
J: TRBJ2-7
D: NA
V: TRBV6-2/TRBV6-3
DNA: TGTGCCAGCAGTTATGTCCGCAGGACTTACGAGCAGTACTTC
CDR3: CASSYVRRTYEQYF

size: few
J: TRBJ1-1
D: TRBD1
V: TRBV10-3
DNA: TGTGCCATCAGGGCCTCGACAGGGGGGAACACTGAAGCTTTCTTT
CDR3: CAIRASTGGNTEAFF